The next 17 T cell receptor beta chains were all read from a single sample in a study of blood T cell repertoires in COVID-19. Sequencing was performed with immunoSEQ multiplex PCR; in TCRdb, only in-frame clones are kept and a portion is missing. The sample lists roughly 250,000 clones; roughly 80% were seen once. Material for sequencing was peripheral blood. The receptors come from a woman aged 80 or over with active or convalescent COVID-19.

The chain links TRBV6-1 to TRBJ1-5; tentative D call: TRBD1 (5 bases). Germline CDR1 reads MNHNS; CDR2 reads SASEGT. The germline V and J ends were trimmed by 2 bases and 1 base, with 21 bases remaining between them. The CDR3 runs 19 residues. The CDR3 loop reads CASSERIQGNILSNQPQHF. DNA for the CDR3: TGTGCCAGCAGTGAAAGGATTCAGGGAAACATACTAAGCAATCAGCCCCAGCATTTT.

The chain couples TRBV30 to TRBJ2-6; D call uncertain. The germline gives CDR1 GTSNPN, CDR2 SVGIG (reference sequence). Trimming removed 1 base from V and 0 bases from J, with 19 bases in between. The CDR3 has 19 amino acids. The CDR3 loop reads CAWSAGFGPSASGANVLTF. CDR3 sequence (DNA): TGTGCCTGGAGTGCAGGTTTCGGTCCGTCTGCCTCTGGGGCCAACGTCCTGACTTTC.

The chain is built from TRBV25-1 and TRBJ2-3, with 10 bases fitting TRBD1. The CDR3 is made up of 14 amino acids. V lost 6 bases and J lost 6; bases outside the gene matches: 6. CDR1 MGHDK and CDR2 SYGVNS come from the germline V gene. The CDR3 sequence: CASREGQGSDTQYF. The CDR3 DNA is TGTGCCAGCAGGGAGGGACAGGGGAGCGATACGCAGTATTTT.

This clone was counted a single time. The chain couples TRBV6-2 or TRBV6-3 to TRBJ1-5, with TRBD1 identical over 7 bases. V gave up 5 bases and J gave up 7 bases; unmatched junction bases: 8. Germline V gene sequence: CDR1 MNHEY, CDR2 SVGEGT. The CDR3 has 14 amino acids. The CDR3 nucleotides read TGTGCCAGCAGTGCAACAGGGGTATGGCAGCCCCAGCATTTT. Translating gives CASSATGVWQPQHF.

This chain links TRBV10-3 with TRBJ2-7; TRBD2 aligns across 9 bases. The J segment lost 0 bases and the V segment lost 3 bases, leaving 0 bases of the junction unmatched. The CDR3 consists of 14 residues. Germline V gene data show CDR1 as ENHRY and CDR2 as SYGVKD. This CDR3 is CAISELAGSYEQYF. CDR3 nucleotides: TGTGCCATCAGTGAACTAGCGGGCTCCTACGAGCAGTACTTC.

The sample holds a few counts of this clone. The chain is built from TRBV6-5 and TRBJ1-4; TRBD1 is a possible D gene (5 bases). CDR3 length: 14 amino acids. Between the trimmed V and J ends, which lost 2 bases and 3 bases, there was a span of 7 bases. Germline V gene lookup returns CDR1 MNHEY and CDR2 SVGAGI. The CDR3, as DNA: TGTGCCAGCAGTTACGGGGGGGCTAATGAAAAACTGTTTTTT. Protein: CASSYGGANEKLFF.

This rearrangement joins TRBV20-1 to TRBJ1-2, with D possibly matching TRBD1 (5 bases). V dropped 8 bases and J dropped 5 bases, with 9 bases sitting between them. CDR1 is DFQATT and CDR2 is SNEGSKA in the germline V gene (reference sequence). CDR3 length equals 10 residues. In DNA, the CDR3 is TGCAGTACGACAGCGTATGGCTACACCTTC. Its translation: CSTTAYGYTF.

This sequence joins TRBV10-1 and TRBJ2-3, with D tentatively TRBD2 (6 bases). The germline CDR1 and CDR2 sequences are WNHNN and SYGVQD (reference sequence). The V end was cut by 0 bases, the J end by 5 bases, with 6 bases between. This CDR3 region has 13 residues. The CDR3 reads CASSESRGDTQYF. CDR3 bases: TGCGCCAGCAGTGAGTCGCGGGGAGATACGCAGTATTTT.

The chain couples TRBV2 to TRBJ1-2; 9 positions match TRBD1. V gave up 1 base and J gave up 6 bases; unmatched junction bases: 3. Germline lookup yields CDR1 SNHLY and CDR2 FYNNEI. The CDR3 is 14 amino acids. For the CDR3, the DNA is TGTGCCAGCAGTGAAGTCCGGGACAGGGATGGCTACACCTTC. Its translation is CASSEVRDRDGYTF.

The V gene is TRBV5-1, the J gene TRBJ1-2; TRBD1 matches 9 bases. The J segment lost 10 bases and the V segment lost 5 bases, leaving 12 bases of the junction unmatched. In germline, CDR1 is SGHRS, CDR2 YFSETQ. This CDR3 spans 14 amino acids. CDR3 loop: CASRPPGQGSDYTF. CDR3 bases: TGCGCCAGCAGGCCTCCGGGACAGGGAAGTGACTACACCTTC.

The count of this clone is one. A read error may account for a junction end that differs from germline. V usage is TRBV3-1 (or the pseudogene TRBV3-2) and J usage is TRBJ1-2, with 10 bases lining up with TRBD1. CDR1 LGHDT and CDR2 YNNKEL come from the germline V gene (reference sequence). The CDR3 extends over 18 amino acids. CDR3 sequence: CASSQGGQGVQLNYGYTF. The CDR3 DNA follows: TGTGCCAGCAGTCAAGGAGGACAGGGGGTCCAACTAAACTATGGCTACACCTTC.

CDR3 region: CASRWQLNTEAFF. CDR3 DNA: TGCGCCAGTCGTTGGCAGTTGAACACTGAAGCTTTCTTT. The chain recombines TRBV5-1 with TRBJ1-1; no clear D gene. With 8 bases removed from V and 0 bases from J, the gap between germline ends came to 11 bases. CDR1 SGHRS and CDR2 YFSETQ come from the germline V gene. This CDR3 comprises 13 residues.

The chain carries TRBV28 and TRBJ2-4, with 9 nucleotides matching TRBD1. This CDR3 region has 18 residues. Germline V gene data show CDR1 as MDHEN and CDR2 as SYDVKM. Trimming at V came to 5 bases and at J to 5 bases, leaving 16 bases not matched to a gene. The CDR3 is CASSLGGSWDREENIQYF. For the CDR3, the DNA is TGTGCCAGCAGTCTCGGGGGATCGTGGGACAGGGAAGAAAACATTCAGTACTTC.

This clone has a handful of counts. V and J are TRBV18 and TRBJ1-4; TRBD1 aligns across 7 bases. This CDR3 has 17 amino acids. Germline V lookup: CDR1 KGHSH, CDR2 LQKENI. With 5 bases clipped from V and 0 bases from J, the junction kept 9 bases outside the gene matches. CDR3 amino acids: CASSSRGQATTNEKLFF. CDR3 DNA sequence: TGTGCCAGCTCATCCCGTGGACAGGCCACAACTAATGAAAAACTGTTTTTT.

The CDR3 is CASSQDSGGGLWETQYF. CDR3 nucleotide sequence: TGTGCCAGCAGCCAAGATTCGGGGGGGGGCCTTTGGGAGACCCAGTACTTC. V is TRBV4-2 and J is TRBJ2-5; 8 bases align to TRBD2. Unmatched junction bases numbered 11, after V lost 0 bases and J lost 5 bases. CDR1 and CDR2 (germline): LGHNA, YNFKEQ. The CDR3 loop spans 17 amino acids.

The chain recombines TRBV9 with TRBJ2-2; TRBD2 matches at 7 bases. The germline V gene encodes CDR1 SGDLS and CDR2 YYNGEE. This CDR3 has 17 residues. V shed 3 bases, J shed 3 bases, and the junction held 11 bases outside the gene matches. The CDR3 DNA follows: TGTGCCAGCAGCGAGCCCTCCCTACGGGGGGACACCGGGGAGCTGTTTTTT. It specifies CASSEPSLRGDTGELFF.

In DNA form, the CDR3 reads TGTGCCAGCAGTGAAGGGCCCCCTAGCTGGGGCTACGAGCAGTACTTC. Protein sequence: CASSEGPPSWGYEQYF. The V and J genes are TRBV6-1 and TRBJ2-7; TRBD2 is a possible D gene (5 bases). CDR1 is MNHNS and CDR2 is SASEGT in the germline V gene. The CDR3 totals 16 residues. Trimming removed 1 base from V and 3 bases from J, with 16 bases in between.